The entry below gives a single T cell receptor beta chain sequence along with its context. Its antigen is unidentified. The germline CDR1 and CDR2 sequences are SGHVS and FQNEAQ. CDR3 size: 16 residues. J lost 4 bases, V lost 4 bases, and 9 bases had no gene match. The method was immunoSEQ multiplex PCR; TCRdb's version includes in-frame clones alone and lacks a portion of them. The data contain tens of thousands of clones, about four fifths of them singletons. The data stem from a study of OX40 agonist ivuxolimab in advanced cancers. Study-wide points: No determination was made of the antigen specificity of the expanded peripheral T cells. There were, on average, more expanded clones in CD8+ T cells than in CD4+. In a subset of nonresponders, normalized T-cell clonal expansion was also low.

V is TRBV7-8 and J is TRBJ2-7; 11 bases are shared with TRBD2. The clonotype originates from an adult with an advanced solid tumor such as melanoma, head and neck, liver or kidney cancer. The sequencing here drew on CD4+ or CD8+ T cells sorted from blood, taken in a trial of the OX40 agonist ivuxolimab. CDR3 DNA: TGTGCCAGCAGCTCCCAGTTAGCGGGGGGGCTTTACGAGCAGTACTTC. This gives the protein CASSSQLAGGLYEQYF.